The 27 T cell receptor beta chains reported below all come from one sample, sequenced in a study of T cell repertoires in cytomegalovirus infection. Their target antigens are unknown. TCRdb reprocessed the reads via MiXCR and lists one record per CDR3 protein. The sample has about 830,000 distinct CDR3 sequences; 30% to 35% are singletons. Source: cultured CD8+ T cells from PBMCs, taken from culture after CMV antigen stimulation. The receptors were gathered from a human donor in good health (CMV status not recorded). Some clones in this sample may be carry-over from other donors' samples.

CDR3 nucleotides: TGTGCCAGCAGTTTATTGGCTAGCGGGGACCGCCACAATGAGCAGTTCTTC. It yields the protein CASSLLASGDRHNEQFF. The chain couples TRBV27 to TRBJ2-1, with TRBD2 matching over 9 bases. Germline trimming cut 1 base from V and 5 bases from J; bases unmatched to any gene: 9. Germline V lookup: CDR1 MNHEY, CDR2 SMNVEV (reference sequence). The CDR3 sequence is 17 residues long.

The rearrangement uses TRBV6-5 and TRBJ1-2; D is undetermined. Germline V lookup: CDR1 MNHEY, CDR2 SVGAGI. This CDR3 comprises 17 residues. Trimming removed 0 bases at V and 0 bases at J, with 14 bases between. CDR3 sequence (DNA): TGTGCCAGCAGTTACTCGATAGTCGGCTCATCTAACTATGGCTACACCTTC. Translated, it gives CASSYSIVGSSNYGYTF.

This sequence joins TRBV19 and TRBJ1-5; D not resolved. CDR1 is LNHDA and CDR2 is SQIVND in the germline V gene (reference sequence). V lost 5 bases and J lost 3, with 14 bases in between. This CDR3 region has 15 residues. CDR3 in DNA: TGTGCCAGTAGTGGCACAAGGAGGGTCAATCAGCCCCAGCATTTT. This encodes CASSGTRRVNQPQHF. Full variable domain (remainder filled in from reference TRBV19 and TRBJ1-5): DGGITQSPKYLFRKEGQNVTLSCEQNLNHDAMYWYRQDPGQGLRLIYYSQIVNDFQKGDIAEGYSVSREKKESFPLTVTSAQKNPTAFYLCASSGTRRVNQPQHFGDGTRLSIL.

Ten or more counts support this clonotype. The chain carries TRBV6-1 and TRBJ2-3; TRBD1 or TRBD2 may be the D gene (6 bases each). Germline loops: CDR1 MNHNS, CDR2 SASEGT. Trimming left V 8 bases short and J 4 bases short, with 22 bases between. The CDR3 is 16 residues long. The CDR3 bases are TGTGCCAGCGGGGGGCTGGGACCCGAATTTGCAGATACGCAGTATTTT. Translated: CASGGLGPEFADTQYF.

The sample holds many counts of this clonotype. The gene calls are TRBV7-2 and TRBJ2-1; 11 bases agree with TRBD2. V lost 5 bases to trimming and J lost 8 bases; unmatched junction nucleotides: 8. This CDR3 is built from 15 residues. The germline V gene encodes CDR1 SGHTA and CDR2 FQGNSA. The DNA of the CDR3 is TGTGCCAGCAGCCTTAGCGGGGGGGCCTTAGATGAGCAGTTCTTC. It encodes CASSLSGGALDEQFF.

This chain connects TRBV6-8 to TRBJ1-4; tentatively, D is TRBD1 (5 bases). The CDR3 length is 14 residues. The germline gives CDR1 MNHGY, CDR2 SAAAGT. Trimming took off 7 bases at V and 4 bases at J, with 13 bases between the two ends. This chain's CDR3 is CASKSGTHNEKLFF. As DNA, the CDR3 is TGTGCCAGCAAATCCGGGACTCATAATGAAAAACTGTTTTTT.

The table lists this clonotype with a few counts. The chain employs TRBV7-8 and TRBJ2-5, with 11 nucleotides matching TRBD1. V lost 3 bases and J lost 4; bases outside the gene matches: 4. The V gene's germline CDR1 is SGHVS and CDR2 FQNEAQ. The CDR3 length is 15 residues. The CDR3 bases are TGTGCCAGCAGCTTGGGACAGGGGGTCAGAGAGACCCAGTACTTC. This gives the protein CASSLGQGVRETQYF.

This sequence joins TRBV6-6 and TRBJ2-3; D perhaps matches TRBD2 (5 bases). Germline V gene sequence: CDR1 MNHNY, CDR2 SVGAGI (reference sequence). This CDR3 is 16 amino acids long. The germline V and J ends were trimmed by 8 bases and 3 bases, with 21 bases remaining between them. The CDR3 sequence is CASAPLVLARTDTQYF. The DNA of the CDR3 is TGTGCCAGCGCCCCGTTAGTATTAGCGCGGACAGATACGCAGTATTTT.

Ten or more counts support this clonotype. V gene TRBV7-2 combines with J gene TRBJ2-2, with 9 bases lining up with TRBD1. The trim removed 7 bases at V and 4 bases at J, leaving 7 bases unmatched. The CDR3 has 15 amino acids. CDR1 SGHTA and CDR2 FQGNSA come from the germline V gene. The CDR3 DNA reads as TGTGCCAGCAAAAACAGGGGGCAGGGCACCGGGGAGCTGTTTTTT. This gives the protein CASKNRGQGTGELFF. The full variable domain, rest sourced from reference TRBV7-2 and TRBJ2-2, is GAGVSQSPSNKVTEKGKDVELRCDPISGHTALYWYRQSLGQGLEFLIYFQGNSAPDKSGLPSDRFSAERTGGSVSTLTIQRTQQEDSAVYLCASKNRGQGTGELFFGEGSRLTVL.

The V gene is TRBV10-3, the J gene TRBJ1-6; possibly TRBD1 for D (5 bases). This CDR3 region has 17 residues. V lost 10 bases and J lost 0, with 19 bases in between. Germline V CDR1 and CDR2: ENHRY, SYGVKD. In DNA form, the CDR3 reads TGTGCCACTTCCAGGGCGTGGGAGAGCTCCTATAATTCACCCCTCCACTTT. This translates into CATSRAWESSYNSPLHF.

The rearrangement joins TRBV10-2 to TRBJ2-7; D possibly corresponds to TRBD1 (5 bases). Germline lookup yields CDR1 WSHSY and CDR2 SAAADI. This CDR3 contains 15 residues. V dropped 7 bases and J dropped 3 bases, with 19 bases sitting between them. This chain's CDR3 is CASKQGQRGHYEQYF. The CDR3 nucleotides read TGCGCCAGCAAGCAAGGACAAAGGGGCCACTACGAGCAGTACTTC.

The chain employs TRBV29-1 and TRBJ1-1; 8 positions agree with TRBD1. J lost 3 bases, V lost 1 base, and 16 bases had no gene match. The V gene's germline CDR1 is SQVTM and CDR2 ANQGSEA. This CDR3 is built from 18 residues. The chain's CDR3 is CSVEGRTGRTVGYTEAFF. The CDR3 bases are TGCAGCGTTGAAGGAAGGACAGGGAGGACAGTTGGGTACACTGAAGCTTTCTTT.

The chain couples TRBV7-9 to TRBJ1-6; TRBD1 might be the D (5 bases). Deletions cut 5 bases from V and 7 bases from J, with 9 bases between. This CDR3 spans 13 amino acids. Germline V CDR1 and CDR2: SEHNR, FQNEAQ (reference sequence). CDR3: CASSRDGNSPLHF. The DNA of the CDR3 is TGTGCCAGCAGCCGGGACGGAAATTCACCCCTCCACTTT.

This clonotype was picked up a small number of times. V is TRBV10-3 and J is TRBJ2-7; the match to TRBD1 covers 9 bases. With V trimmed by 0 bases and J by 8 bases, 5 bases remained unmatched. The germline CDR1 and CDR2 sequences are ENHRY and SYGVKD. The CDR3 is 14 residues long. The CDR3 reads CAISESQGASQQYV. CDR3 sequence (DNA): TGTGCCATCAGTGAGTCACAGGGGGCATCACAGCAGTACGTC.

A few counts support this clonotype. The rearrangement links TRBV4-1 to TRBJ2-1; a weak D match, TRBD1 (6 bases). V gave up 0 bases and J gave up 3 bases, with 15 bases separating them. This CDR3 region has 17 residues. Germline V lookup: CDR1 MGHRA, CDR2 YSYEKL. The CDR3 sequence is CASSQDPRTEIYNEQFF. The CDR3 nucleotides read TGCGCCAGCAGCCAAGATCCTCGGACAGAGATCTACAATGAGCAGTTCTTC.

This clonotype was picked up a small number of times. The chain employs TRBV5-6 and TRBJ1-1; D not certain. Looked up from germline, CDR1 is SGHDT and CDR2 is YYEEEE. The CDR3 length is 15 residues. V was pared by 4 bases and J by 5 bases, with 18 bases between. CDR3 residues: CASSPLGRVQTEAFF. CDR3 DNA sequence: TGTGCCAGCAGCCCTCTAGGACGGGTACAGACTGAAGCTTTCTTT.

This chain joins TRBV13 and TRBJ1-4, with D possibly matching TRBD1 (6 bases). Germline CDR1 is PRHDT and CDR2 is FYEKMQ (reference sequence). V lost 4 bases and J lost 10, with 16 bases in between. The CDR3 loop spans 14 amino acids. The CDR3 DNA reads TGTGCCAGCAGCTCGCCTGGGGGGCGCGGAAAACTGTTTTTT. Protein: CASSSPGGRGKLFF.

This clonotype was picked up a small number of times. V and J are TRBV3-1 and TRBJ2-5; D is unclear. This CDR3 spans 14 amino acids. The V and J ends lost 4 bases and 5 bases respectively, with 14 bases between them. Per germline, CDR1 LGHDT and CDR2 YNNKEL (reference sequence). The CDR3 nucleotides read TGTGCCAGCAGCCCGCGGACGGCTTGGGAGACCCAGTACTTC. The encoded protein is CASSPRTAWETQYF.

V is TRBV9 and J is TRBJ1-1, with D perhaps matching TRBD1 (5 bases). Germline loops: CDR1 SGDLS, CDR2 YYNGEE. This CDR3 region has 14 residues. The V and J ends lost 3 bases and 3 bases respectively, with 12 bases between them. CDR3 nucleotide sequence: TGTGCCAGCAGCGCCGGTGGGGGGGACACTGAAGCTTTCTTT. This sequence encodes CASSAGGGDTEAFF.

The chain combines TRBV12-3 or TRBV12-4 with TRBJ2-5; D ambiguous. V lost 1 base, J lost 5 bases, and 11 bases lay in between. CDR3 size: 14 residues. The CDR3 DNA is TGTGCCAGCAGTTTAGGGACCTATGTCGAGACCCAGTACTTC. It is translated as CASSLGTYVETQYF.

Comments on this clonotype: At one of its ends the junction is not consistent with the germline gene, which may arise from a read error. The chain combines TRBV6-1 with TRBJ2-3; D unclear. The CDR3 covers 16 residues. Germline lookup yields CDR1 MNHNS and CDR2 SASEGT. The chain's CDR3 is CVSSDPVSRSTDTQYF. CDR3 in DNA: TGTGTCAGCAGTGATCCAGTGTCTAGGAGCACAGATACGCAGTATTTT.

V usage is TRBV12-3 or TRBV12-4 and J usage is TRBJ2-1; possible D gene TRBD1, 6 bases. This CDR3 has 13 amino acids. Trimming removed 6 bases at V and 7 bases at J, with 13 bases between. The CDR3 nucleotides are TGTGCCAGCAGGAACAGGGTGGGAAATGAGCAGTTCTTC. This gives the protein CASRNRVGNEQFF.

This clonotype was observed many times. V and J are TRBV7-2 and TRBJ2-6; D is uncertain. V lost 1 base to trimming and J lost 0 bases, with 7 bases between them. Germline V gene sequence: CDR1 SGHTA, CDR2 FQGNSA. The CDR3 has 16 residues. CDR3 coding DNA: TGTGCCAGCAGCTTAGACGGAACCTCTGGGGCCAACGTCCTGACTTTC. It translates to CASSLDGTSGANVLTF.

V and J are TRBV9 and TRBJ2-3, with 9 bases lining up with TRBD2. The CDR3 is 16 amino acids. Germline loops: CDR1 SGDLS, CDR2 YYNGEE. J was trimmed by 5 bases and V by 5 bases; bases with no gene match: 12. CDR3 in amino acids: CASRDEGGGAGDTQYF. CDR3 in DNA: TGTGCCAGCAGAGACGAAGGCGGGGGGGCCGGAGATACGCAGTATTTT.

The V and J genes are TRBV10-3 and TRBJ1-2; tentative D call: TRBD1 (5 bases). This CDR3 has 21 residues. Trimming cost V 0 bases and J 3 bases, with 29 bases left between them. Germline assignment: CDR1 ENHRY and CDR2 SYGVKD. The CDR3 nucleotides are TGTGCCATCAGTGAGTCGATCGCGTCCACCGACGGACACCTCAAATACTATGGCTACACCTTC. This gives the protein CAISESIASTDGHLKYYGYTF.

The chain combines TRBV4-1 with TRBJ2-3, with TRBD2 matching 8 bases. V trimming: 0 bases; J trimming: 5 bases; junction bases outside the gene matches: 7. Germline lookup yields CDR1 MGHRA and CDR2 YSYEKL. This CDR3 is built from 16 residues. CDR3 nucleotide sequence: TGCGCCAGCAGCCAAGAAGCGGGGGTCCGAGGAGATACGCAGTATTTT. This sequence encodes CASSQEAGVRGDTQYF.

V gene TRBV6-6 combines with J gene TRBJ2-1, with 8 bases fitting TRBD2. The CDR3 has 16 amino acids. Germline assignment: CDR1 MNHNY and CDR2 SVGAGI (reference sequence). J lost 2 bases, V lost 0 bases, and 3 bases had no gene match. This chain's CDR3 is CASSYSRAGAYNEQFF. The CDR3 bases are TGTGCCAGCAGTTACTCGCGAGCGGGAGCCTACAATGAGCAGTTCTTC.